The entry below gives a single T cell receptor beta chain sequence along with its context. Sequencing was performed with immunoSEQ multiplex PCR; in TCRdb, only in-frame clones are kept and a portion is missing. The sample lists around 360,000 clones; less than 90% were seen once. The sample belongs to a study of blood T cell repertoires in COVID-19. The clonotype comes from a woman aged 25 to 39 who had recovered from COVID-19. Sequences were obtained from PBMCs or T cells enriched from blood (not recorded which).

Written as DNA, the CDR3 is TGCGCCAGCAGTGCGGGACAAAACACTGAAGCTTTCTTT. Translated: CASSAGQNTEAFF. V gene TRBV10-1 combines with J gene TRBJ1-1, with TRBD1 as a possible D gene (6 bases). V lost 4 bases to trimming and J lost 2 bases, with 8 bases between them. The CDR3 is 13 residues long. The germline CDR1 and CDR2 sequences are WNHNN and SYGVQD (reference sequence).